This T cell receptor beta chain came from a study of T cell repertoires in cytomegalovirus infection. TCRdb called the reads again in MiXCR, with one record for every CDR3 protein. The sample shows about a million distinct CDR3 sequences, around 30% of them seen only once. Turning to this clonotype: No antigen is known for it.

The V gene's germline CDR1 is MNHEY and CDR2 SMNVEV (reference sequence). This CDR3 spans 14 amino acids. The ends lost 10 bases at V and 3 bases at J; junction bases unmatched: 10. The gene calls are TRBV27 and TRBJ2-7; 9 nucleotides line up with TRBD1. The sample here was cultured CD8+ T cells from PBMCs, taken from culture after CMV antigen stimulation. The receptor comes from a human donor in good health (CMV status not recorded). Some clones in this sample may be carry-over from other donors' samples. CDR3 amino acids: CAIGTGGEIYEQYF. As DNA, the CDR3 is TGTGCCATCGGTACAGGGGGCGAAATCTACGAGCAGTACTTC.